This T cell receptor (beta chain) came from a study of blood T cell repertoires in COVID-19. Across the whole study: COVID-19 samples, acute and convalescent, were from the United States, Italy and Spain. From T cells, B-cell-depleted T cells, or PBMCs came the material, which was cDNA or gDNA.

CDR1 LNHDA and CDR2 SQIVND come from the germline V gene (reference sequence). Trimming took off 7 bases at V and 0 bases at J, with 12 bases between the two ends. The CDR3 totals 14 residues. Original handling: How many nucleated cells were present was estimated from reference gene primer amplification. The repertoire was sequenced with immunoSEQ multiplex PCR; TCRdb's copy has only in-frame clones and lacks some. V, J and clone size derive from that table, while D and trimming were established from the DNA sequence. The profile covers 100,000 or so clones, with 80% to 95% appearing a single time and 4.2% taken by the ten largest.

Sequenced: peripheral blood. This clonotype was obtained from a man aged 18 to 29 with acute or convalescent COVID-19. The chain carries TRBV19 and TRBJ1-1; no clear D. The CDR3: CASNLGRMNTEAFF. CDR3 coding DNA: TGTGCCAGTAATTTGGGCAGGATGAACACTGAAGCTTTCTTT.